This is a list of T cell receptor beta chains from one sample in a study of shared clonotypes between healthy human individuals. Data came from immunoSEQ multiplex PCR; TCRdb stores just in-frame clones and leaves some out. Of around 700,000 clones in the sample, less than 80% were seen once. Material: memory CD4+ T cells sorted from blood. Every receptor here comes from a woman younger than 45 in good health. The CDR3 runs from the conserved cysteine through the conserved F or W. Each record gives: CDR3 DNA, CDR3 protein, CDR3 length, D gene, V gene, clone size, J gene. D genes are given only for firm matches. Clone size, where shown, is once, few, many, or a class for clones that have expanded.

CDR3 DNA: TGTGCCAGTAGTTCCGGACAACCCATGAACACTGAAGCTTTCTTT
CDR3 protein: CASSSGQPMNTEAFF
CDR3 length: 15
D gene: NA
V gene: TRBV19
clone size: NA
J gene: TRBJ1-1

CDR3 DNA: TGTGCCAGCAGCACCTCCGGACTAGCGTATCAAGAGACCCAGTACTTC
CDR3 protein: CASSTSGLAYQETQYF
CDR3 length: 16
D gene: TRBD2
V gene: TRBV27
clone size: NA
J gene: TRBJ2-5

CDR3 DNA: TGTGCCAGCAGCTCCTCTTCCTACGAGCAGTACTTC
CDR3 protein: CASSSSSYEQYF
CDR3 length: 12
D gene: NA
V gene: TRBV7-9
clone size: NA
J gene: TRBJ2-7

CDR3 DNA: TGTGCCAGCAGCGACATTCGCTCCTCTGGAAACACCATATATTTT
CDR3 protein: CASSDIRSSGNTIYF
CDR3 length: 15
D gene: NA
V gene: TRBV6-1
clone size: NA
J gene: TRBJ1-3

CDR3 DNA: TGTGCCAGCAGCCCAACGGGACAGGGAACCGGGGAGCTGTTTTTT
CDR3 protein: CASSPTGQGTGELFF
CDR3 length: 15
D gene: TRBD1
V gene: TRBV7-6
clone size: NA
J gene: TRBJ2-2

CDR3 DNA: TGTGCCAGCTCACCCCCCCGTGGTCCGAACACTGAAGCTTTCTTT
CDR3 protein: CASSPPRGPNTEAFF
CDR3 length: 15
D gene: NA
V gene: TRBV18
clone size: few
J gene: TRBJ1-1

CDR3 DNA: TGTGCCAGTACCGAAGGACCGGGGCGACTCTCCTACGAGCAGTACTTC
CDR3 protein: CASTEGPGRLSYEQYF
CDR3 length: 16
D gene: NA
V gene: TRBV19
clone size: NA
J gene: TRBJ2-7

CDR3 DNA: TGTGCCAGCAAACGTCCTGACCAGAAGACCCAGTACTTC
CDR3 protein: CASKRPDQKTQYF
CDR3 length: 13
D gene: NA
V gene: TRBV5-8
clone size: few
J gene: TRBJ2-5

CDR3 DNA: TGTGCCAGCAGACCCATAATGGACAGCTACGAGCAGTACTTC
CDR3 protein: CASRPIMDSYEQYF
CDR3 length: 14
D gene: NA
V gene: TRBV2
clone size: NA
J gene: TRBJ2-7

CDR3 DNA: TGCGCCAGCAGCTTGGGCGACAGGGATCGCTACGAGCAGTACTTC
CDR3 protein: CASSLGDRDRYEQYF
CDR3 length: 15
D gene: TRBD1
V gene: TRBV5-1
clone size: NA
J gene: TRBJ2-7

CDR3 DNA: TGTGCCAGCAGTGAGCCGGGACAGACATATAGCAATCAGCCCCAGCATTTT
CDR3 protein: CASSEPGQTYSNQPQHF
CDR3 length: 17
D gene: TRBD1
V gene: TRBV2
clone size: NA
J gene: TRBJ1-5

CDR3 DNA: TGCGCCAGCAGCCAGGGACGGGAAAAACTGTTTTTT
CDR3 protein: CASSQGREKLFF
CDR3 length: 12
D gene: NA
V gene: TRBV5-1
clone size: NA
J gene: TRBJ1-4

CDR3 DNA: TGTGCCAGCAGTGAAGCGAGTGGGGCACCCCTCCACTTT
CDR3 protein: CASSEASGAPLHF
CDR3 length: 13
D gene: NA
V gene: TRBV2
clone size: NA
J gene: TRBJ1-6

CDR3 DNA: TGTGCCAGCAGTGACTCTAGGGGGCGGTTTCGGGGGAAGTCTAACTATGGCTACACCTTC
CDR3 protein: CASSDSRGRFRGKSNYGYTF
CDR3 length: 20
D gene: TRBD1
V gene: TRBV6-4
clone size: NA
J gene: TRBJ1-2

CDR3 DNA: TGTGCCAGCACCCTGGGCGGAAACACAGATACGCAGTATTTT
CDR3 protein: CASTLGGNTDTQYF
CDR3 length: 14
D gene: NA
V gene: TRBV6-5
clone size: NA
J gene: TRBJ2-3

CDR3 DNA: TGCGCCAGCAGCTTGGCCTGGACTAGCGGGAATCGGGAGCAGTTCTTC
CDR3 protein: CASSLAWTSGNREQFF
CDR3 length: 16
D gene: TRBD2
V gene: TRBV5-1
clone size: NA
J gene: TRBJ2-1

CDR3 DNA: TGTGCCAGCAGTGATCCGACAGGGCTGGAAGAGCAGTACTTC
CDR3 protein: CASSDPTGLEEQYF
CDR3 length: 14
D gene: TRBD1
V gene: TRBV25-1
clone size: NA
J gene: TRBJ2-7